Given below is one TCR beta chain in context. This specimen belongs to a study of blood T cell repertoires in COVID-19. The wider study: There were acute and convalescent COVID-19 samples, and they came from the United States, Italy and Spain. Sources were T cells, B-cell-depleted T cells, or PBMCs; the material itself was cDNA or gDNA.

Study processing details: Nucleated cell number was recorded as an estimate derived from reference gene primer amplification. Assay used: immunoSEQ multiplex PCR; TCRdb lists only in-frame clones, some missing. V and J calls and clone size are copied from that table; D and trimming were computed from the DNA. The repertoire has over 200,000 clones, approximately 90% of them found once; the top ten carry around 1.2%. CDR3 length: 13 amino acids. The trim removed 8 bases at V and 1 base at J, leaving 1 base unmatched. Material: peripheral blood. The receptor comes from a man aged 25-45 years with acute or convalescent COVID-19. This chain links TRBV12-3 or TRBV12-4 with TRBJ2-2; TRBD2 matches 7 bases. CDR3 residues: CASRGGNTGELFF. The CDR3, as DNA: TGTGCCAGCCGCGGGGGGAACACCGGGGAGCTGTTTTTT.